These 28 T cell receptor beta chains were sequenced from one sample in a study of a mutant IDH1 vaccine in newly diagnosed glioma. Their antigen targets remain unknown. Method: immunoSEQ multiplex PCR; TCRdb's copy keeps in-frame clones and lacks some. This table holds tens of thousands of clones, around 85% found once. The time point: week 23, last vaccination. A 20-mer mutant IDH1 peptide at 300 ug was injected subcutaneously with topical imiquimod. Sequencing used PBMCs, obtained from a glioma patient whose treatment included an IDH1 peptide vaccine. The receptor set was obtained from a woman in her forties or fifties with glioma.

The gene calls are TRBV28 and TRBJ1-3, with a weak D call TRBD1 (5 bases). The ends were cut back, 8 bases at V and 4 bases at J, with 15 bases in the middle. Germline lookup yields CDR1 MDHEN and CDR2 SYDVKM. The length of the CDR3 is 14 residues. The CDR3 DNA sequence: TGTGCCAGCCATGACAGTTTTAGAGGAAACACCATATATTTT. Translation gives CASHDSFRGNTIYF.

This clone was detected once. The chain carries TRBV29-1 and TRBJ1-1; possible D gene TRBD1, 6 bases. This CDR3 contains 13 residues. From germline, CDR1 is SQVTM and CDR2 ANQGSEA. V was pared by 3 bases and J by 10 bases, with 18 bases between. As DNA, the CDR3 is TGCAGCGTTGAGGACGGAGGGGGATTTGGAGCTTTCTTT. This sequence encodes CSVEDGGGFGAFF.

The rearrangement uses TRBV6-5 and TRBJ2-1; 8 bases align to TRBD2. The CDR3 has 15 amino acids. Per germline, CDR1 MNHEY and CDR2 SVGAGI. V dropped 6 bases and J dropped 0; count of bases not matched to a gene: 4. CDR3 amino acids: CASRVSGSSYNEQFF. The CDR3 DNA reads TGTGCCAGCAGAGTAAGCGGGAGCTCCTACAATGAGCAGTTCTTC.

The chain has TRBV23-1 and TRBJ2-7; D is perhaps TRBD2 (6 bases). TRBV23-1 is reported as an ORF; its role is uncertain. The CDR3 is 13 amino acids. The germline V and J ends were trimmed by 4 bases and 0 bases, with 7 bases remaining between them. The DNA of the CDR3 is TGCGCCAGCAGTCGGCGGGGCTCCTACGAGCAGTACTTC. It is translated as CASSRRGSYEQYF.

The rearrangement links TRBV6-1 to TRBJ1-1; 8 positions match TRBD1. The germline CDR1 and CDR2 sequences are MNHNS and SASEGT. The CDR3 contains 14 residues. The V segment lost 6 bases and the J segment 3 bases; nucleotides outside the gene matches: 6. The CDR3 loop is CASRLQGEDTEAFF. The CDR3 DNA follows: TGTGCCAGCAGGCTACAGGGGGAAGACACTGAAGCTTTCTTT.

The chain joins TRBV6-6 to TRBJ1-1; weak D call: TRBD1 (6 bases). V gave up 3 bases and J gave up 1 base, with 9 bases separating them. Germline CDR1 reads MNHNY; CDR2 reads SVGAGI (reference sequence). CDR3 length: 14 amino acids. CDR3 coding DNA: TGTGCCAGCAGTTATGGGACATGGAACACTGAAGCTTTCTTT. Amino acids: CASSYGTWNTEAFF.

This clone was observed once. CDR3 in DNA: TGCGCCAGCAGGGGGACTAGCGGGAGTTACGAGCAGTACTTC. Translating it yields CASRGTSGSYEQYF. The rearrangement joins TRBV10-2 to TRBJ2-5; 14 nucleotides line up with TRBD2. TRBJ2-7 matches the DNA end more closely, so the J call is doubtful. Germline values: CDR1 WSHSY, CDR2 SAAADI. The CDR3 totals 14 residues.

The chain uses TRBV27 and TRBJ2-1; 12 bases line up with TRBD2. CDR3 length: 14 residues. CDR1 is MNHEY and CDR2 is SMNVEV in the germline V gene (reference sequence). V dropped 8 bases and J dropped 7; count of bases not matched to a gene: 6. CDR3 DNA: TGTGCCAGCGCAAAACTAGCGGGAGGTAATGAGCAGTTCTTC. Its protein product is CASAKLAGGNEQFF.

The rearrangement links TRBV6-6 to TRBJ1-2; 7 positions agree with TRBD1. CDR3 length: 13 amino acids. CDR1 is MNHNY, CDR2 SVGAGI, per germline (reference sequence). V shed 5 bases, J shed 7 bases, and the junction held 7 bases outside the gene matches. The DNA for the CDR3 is TGTGCCAGCAGTCCACAGGGGTATGGTGGCTACACCTTC. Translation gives CASSPQGYGGYTF.

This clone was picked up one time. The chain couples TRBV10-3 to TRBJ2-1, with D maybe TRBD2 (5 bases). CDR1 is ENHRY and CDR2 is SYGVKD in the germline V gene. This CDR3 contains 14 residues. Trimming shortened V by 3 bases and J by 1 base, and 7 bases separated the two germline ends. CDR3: CAISDGGSYNEQFF. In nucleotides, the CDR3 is TGTGCCATCAGTGACGGCGGGTCCTACAATGAGCAGTTCTTC.

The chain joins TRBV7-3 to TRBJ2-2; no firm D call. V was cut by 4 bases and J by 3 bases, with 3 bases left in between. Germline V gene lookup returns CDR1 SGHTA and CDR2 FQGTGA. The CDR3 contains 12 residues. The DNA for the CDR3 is TGTGCCAGCAGCTCCCACACCGGGGAGCTGTTTTTT. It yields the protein CASSSHTGELFF. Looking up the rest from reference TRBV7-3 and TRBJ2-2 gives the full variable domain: GAGVSQTPSNKVTEKGKYVELRCDPISGHTALYWYRQSLGQGPEFLIYFQGTGAADDSGLPNDRFFAVRPEGSVSTLKIQRTERGDSAVYLCASSSHTGELFFGEGSRLTVL.

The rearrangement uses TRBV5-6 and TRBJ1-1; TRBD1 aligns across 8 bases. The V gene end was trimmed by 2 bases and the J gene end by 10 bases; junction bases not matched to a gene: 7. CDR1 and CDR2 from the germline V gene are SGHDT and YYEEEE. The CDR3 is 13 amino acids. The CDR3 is CASSLRTGLRAFF. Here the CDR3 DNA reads TGTGCCAGCAGCTTACGGACAGGGCTGAGAGCTTTCTTT.

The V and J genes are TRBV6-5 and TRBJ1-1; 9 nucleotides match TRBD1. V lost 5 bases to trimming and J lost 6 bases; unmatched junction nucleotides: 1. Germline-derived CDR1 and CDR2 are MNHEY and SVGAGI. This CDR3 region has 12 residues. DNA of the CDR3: TGTGCCAGCAGTCGACAGGGGGCTGAAGCTTTCTTT. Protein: CASSRQGAEAFF.

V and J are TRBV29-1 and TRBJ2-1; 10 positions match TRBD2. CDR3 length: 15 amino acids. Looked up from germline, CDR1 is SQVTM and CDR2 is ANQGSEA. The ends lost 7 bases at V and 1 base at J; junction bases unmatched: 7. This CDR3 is CSGLSGRGSYNEQFF. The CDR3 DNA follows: TGCAGCGGCCTCAGCGGGAGGGGGTCCTACAATGAGCAGTTCTTC.

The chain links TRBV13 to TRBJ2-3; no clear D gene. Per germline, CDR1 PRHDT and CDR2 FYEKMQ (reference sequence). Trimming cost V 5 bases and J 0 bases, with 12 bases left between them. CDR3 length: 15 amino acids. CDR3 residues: CASSLESASTDTQYF. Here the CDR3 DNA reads TGTGCCAGCAGCCTAGAGTCGGCTAGCACAGATACGCAGTATTTT.

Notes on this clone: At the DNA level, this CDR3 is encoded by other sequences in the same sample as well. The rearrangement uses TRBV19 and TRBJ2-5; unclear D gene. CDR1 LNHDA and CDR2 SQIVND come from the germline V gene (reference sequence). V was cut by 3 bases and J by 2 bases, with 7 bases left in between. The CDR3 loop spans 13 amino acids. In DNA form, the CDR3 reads TGTGCCAGTAGTATCGGGCGTCAAGAGACCCAGTACTTC. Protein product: CASSIGRQETQYF.

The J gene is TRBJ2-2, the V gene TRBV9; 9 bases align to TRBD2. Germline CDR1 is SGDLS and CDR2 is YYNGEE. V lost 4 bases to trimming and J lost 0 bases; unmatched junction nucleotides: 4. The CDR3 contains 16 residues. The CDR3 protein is CASSLLAGTNTGELFF. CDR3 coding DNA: TGTGCCAGCAGCTTACTAGCGGGCACGAACACCGGGGAGCTGTTTTTT.

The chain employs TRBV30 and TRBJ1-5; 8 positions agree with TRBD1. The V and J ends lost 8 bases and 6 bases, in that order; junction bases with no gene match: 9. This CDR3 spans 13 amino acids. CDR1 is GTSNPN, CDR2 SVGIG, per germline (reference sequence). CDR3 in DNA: TGTGCCGGTGACAGGGGCGGCGGTCAGCCCCAGCATTTT. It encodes CAGDRGGGQPQHF.

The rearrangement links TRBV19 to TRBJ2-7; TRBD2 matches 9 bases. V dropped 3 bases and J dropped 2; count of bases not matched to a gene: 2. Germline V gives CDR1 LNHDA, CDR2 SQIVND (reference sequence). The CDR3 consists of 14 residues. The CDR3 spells CASSISGRTYEQYF. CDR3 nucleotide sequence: TGTGCCAGTAGTATTAGCGGGAGAACCTACGAGCAGTACTTC.

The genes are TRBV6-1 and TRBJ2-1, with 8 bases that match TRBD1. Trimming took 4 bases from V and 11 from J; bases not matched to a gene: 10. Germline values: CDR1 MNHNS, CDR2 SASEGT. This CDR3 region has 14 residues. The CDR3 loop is CASSVQTDRVKQFF. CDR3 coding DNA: TGTGCCAGCAGTGTACAAACGGACAGGGTGAAGCAGTTCTTC.

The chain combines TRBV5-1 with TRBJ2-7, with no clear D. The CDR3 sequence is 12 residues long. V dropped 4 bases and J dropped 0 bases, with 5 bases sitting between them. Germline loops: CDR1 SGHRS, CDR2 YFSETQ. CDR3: CASSPSSYEQYF. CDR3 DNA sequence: TGCGCCAGCAGCCCTAGCTCCTACGAGCAGTACTTC. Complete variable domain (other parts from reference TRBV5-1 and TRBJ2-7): KAGVTQTPRYLIKTRGQQVTLSCSPISGHRSVSWYQQTPGQGLQFLFEYFSETQRNKGNFPGRFSGRQFSNSRSEMNVSTLELGDSALYLCASSPSSYEQYFGPGTRLTVT.

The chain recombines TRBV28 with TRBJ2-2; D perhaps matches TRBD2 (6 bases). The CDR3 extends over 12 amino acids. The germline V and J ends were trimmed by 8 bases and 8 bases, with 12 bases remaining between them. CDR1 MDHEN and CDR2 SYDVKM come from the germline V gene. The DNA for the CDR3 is TGTGCCAGCCGGGAGACCCGAGGGGAGCTGTTTTTT. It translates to CASRETRGELFF. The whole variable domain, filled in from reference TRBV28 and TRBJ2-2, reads DVKVTQSSRYLVKRTGEKVFLECVQDMDHENMFWYRQDPGLGLRLIYFSYDVKMKEKGDIPEGYSVSREKKERFSLILESASTNQTSMYLCASRETRGELFFGEGSRLTVL.

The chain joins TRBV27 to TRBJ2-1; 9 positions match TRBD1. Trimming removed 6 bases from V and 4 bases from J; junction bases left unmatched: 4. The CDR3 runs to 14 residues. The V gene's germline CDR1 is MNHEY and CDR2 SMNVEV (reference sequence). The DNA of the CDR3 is TGTGCCAGCAGCACCGGGACAGGGTACAATGAGCAGTTCTTC. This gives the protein CASSTGTGYNEQFF.

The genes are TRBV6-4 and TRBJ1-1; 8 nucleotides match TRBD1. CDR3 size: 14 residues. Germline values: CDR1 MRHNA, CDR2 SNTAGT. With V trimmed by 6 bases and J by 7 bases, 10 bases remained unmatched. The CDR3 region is CASSPDRVSDEAFF. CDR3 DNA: TGTGCCAGCAGCCCGGACAGGGTTTCGGATGAAGCTTTCTTT.

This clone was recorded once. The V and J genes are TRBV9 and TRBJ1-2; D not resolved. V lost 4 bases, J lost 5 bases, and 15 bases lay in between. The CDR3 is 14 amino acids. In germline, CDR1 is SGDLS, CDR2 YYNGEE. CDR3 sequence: CASSPPTGTYGYTF. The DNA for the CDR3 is TGTGCCAGCAGCCCCCCAACTGGTACATATGGCTACACCTTC.

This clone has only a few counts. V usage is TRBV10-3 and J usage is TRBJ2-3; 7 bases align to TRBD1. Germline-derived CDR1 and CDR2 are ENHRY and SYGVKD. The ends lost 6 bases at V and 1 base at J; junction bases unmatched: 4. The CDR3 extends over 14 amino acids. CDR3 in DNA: TGTGCCATCAGCTCCGGGACAGGCACAGATACGCAGTATTTT. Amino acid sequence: CAISSGTGTDTQYF.

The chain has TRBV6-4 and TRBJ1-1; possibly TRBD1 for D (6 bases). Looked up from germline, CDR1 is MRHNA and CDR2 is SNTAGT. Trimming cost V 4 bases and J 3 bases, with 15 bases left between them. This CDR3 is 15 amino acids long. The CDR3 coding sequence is TGTGCCAGCAGTGCACAGGGAGGTTGGGACACTGAAGCTTTCTTT. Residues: CASSAQGGWDTEAFF.

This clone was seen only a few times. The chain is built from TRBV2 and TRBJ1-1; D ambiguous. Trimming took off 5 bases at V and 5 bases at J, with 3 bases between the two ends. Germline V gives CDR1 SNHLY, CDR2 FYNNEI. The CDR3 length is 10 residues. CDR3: CASSYTEAFF. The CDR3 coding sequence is TGTGCCAGCAGTTATACTGAAGCTTTCTTT.